This is a list of T cell receptor beta chains from one sample in a study of cytomegalovirus exposure and HLA in healthy donors. Clones were read by immunoSEQ multiplex PCR, and TCRdb kept only the in-frame ones, dropping some. The sample yields 100,000 or so clones, around three quarters seen once. Sequencing was performed on PBMCs. The source of these receptors is a middle-aged man in good health and CMV-seronegative. The CDR3 runs from the conserved cysteine through the conserved F or W. D genes are given only for firm matches. Size is omitted from some rows. Given values are once, few, many or a class for expanded clones.

v_gene: TRBV28; d_gene: .; abundance: .; j_gene: TRBJ2-5; CDR3aa: CASRDSLQETQYF; CDR3nt: TGTGCCAGCAGGGACAGCCTCCAAGAGACCCAGTACTTC
v_gene: TRBV28; d_gene: .; abundance: .; j_gene: TRBJ2-5; CDR3aa: CATRGGRGYQETQYF; CDR3nt: TGTGCCACAAGGGGAGGGAGGGGGTACCAAGAGACCCAGTACTTC
v_gene: TRBV7-8; d_gene: .; abundance: .; j_gene: TRBJ1-3; CDR3aa: CASSLSGRVNTIYF; CDR3nt: TGTGCCAGCAGCCTCTCAGGGAGGGTAAACACCATATATTTT
v_gene: TRBV19; d_gene: .; abundance: few; j_gene: TRBJ2-3; CDR3aa: CASRWSGAPDTQYF; CDR3nt: TGTGCCAGTAGATGGTCAGGGGCCCCAGATACGCAGTATTTT
v_gene: TRBV7-9; d_gene: TRBD2; abundance: once; j_gene: TRBJ2-3; CDR3aa: CASSPRTSGGTDTQYF; CDR3nt: TGTGCCAGCAGCCCTAGGACTAGCGGGGGCACAGATACGCAGTATTTT
v_gene: TRBV18; d_gene: .; abundance: .; j_gene: TRBJ1-1; CDR3aa: CASSPDASTAFF; CDR3nt: TGTGCCAGCTCACCAGATGCTAGTACAGCTTTCTTT
v_gene: TRBV9; d_gene: TRBD2; abundance: once; j_gene: TRBJ2-3; CDR3aa: CASKGGGVGTDTQYF; CDR3nt: TGTGCCAGCAAGGGCGGGGGGGTAGGCACAGATACGCAGTATTTT
v_gene: TRBV29-1; d_gene: TRBD1; abundance: once; j_gene: TRBJ2-7; CDR3aa: CSVEDQGDEQYF; CDR3nt: TGCAGCGTTGAAGATCAGGGGGACGAGCAGTACTTC
v_gene: TRBV20-1; d_gene: .; abundance: .; j_gene: TRBJ2-5; CDR3aa: CSATGGETQYF; CDR3nt: TGCAGTGCCACTGGCGGGGAGACCCAGTACTTC
v_gene: TRBV11-2; d_gene: .; abundance: few; j_gene: TRBJ1-1; CDR3aa: CASSSQGNTEAFF; CDR3nt: TGTGCCAGCAGCTCACAGGGGAACACTGAAGCTTTCTTT
v_gene: TRBV13; d_gene: TRBD1; abundance: .; j_gene: TRBJ1-1; CDR3aa: CASSPTGQGNTEAFF; CDR3nt: TGTGCCAGCAGCCCAACCGGACAGGGTAACACTGAAGCTTTCTTT
v_gene: TRBV7-2; d_gene: TRBD2; abundance: .; j_gene: TRBJ2-3; CDR3aa: CASSLASGGTRSTQYF; CDR3nt: TGTGCCAGCAGCTTAGCGTCCGGGGGGACCCGGAGTACGCAGTATTTT
v_gene: TRBV12-5; d_gene: .; abundance: few; j_gene: TRBJ1-4; CDR3aa: CASGPRLKGRAPNEKLFF; CDR3nt: TGTGCTAGTGGCCCAAGACTCAAGGGGCGAGCCCCCAATGAAAAACTGTTTTTT
v_gene: TRBV6-5; d_gene: .; abundance: .; j_gene: TRBJ1-1; CDR3aa: CASSYGQPNTEAFF; CDR3nt: TGTGCCAGCAGTTACGGACAGCCGAACACTGAAGCTTTCTTT